This T cell receptor beta chain stems from a study of cytomegalovirus exposure and HLA in healthy donors. Study-level background: Earlier work reported roughly 120 million unique TCR beta sequences from about 170 million T cells. Of some 360 genotyped donors, approximately 80% clustered with self-reported Caucasian donors.

Comment on this clone: Its antigen is currently unknown.

Researchers ran the PCR with 60 Vbeta and 13 Jbeta primers. Method: immunoSEQ multiplex PCR; TCRdb's copy keeps in-frame clones and lacks some. In the table there are approximately 140,000 clones, approximately 82% of which are singletons. J lost 8 bases, V lost 4 bases, and 10 bases had no gene match. The V gene's germline CDR1 is SEHNR and CDR2 FQNEAQ (reference sequence). The CDR3 sequence is 15 residues long. General study results and limits: Presence/absence comparisons presumed near-even sequencing depth among donors. Researchers reported that a few CMV-associated chains were confirmed in vitro as CMV antigen-specific.

This chain uses TRBV7-9 with TRBJ1-2; 10 nucleotides line up with TRBD1. The sequencing sample was made of PBMCs. The clonotype comes from a man in his late teens or twenties in good health and CMV-seropositive. The CDR3 sequence is CASSSWRTGGFGYTF. The CDR3 DNA reads as TGTGCCAGCAGCTCATGGAGGACAGGGGGTTTCGGCTACACCTTC.